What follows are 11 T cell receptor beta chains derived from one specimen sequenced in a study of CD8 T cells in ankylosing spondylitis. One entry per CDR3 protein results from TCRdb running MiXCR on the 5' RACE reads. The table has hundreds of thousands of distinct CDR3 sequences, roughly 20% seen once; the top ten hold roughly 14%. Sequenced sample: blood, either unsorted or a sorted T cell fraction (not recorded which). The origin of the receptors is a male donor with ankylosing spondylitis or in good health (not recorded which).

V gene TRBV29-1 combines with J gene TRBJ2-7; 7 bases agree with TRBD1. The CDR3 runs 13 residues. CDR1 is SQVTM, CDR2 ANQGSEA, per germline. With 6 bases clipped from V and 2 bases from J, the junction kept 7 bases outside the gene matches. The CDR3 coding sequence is TGCAGCGTCGAGACAGGGCATGCCTACGAGCAGTACTTC. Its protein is CSVETGHAYEQYF.

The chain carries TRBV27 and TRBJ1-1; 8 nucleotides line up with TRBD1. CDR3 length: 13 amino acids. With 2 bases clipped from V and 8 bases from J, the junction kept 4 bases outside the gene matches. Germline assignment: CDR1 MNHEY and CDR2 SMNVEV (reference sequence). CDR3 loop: CASSLTGQGEAFF. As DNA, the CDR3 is TGTGCCAGCAGTTTAACCGGACAGGGAGAAGCTTTCTTT.

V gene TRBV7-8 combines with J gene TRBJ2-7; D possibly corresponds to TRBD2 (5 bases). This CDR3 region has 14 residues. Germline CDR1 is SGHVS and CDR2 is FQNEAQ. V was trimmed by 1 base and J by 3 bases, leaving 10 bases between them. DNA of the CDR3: TGTGCCAGCAGCTTAGGGCGAGACTACTACGAGCAGTACTTC. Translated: CASSLGRDYYEQYF.

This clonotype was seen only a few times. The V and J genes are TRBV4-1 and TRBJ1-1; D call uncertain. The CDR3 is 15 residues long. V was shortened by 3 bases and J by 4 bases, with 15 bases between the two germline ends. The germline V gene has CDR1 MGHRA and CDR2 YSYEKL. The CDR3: CASSQRPDGRTEAFF. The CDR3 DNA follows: TGCGCCAGCAGCCAGCGACCAGATGGGCGCACTGAAGCTTTCTTT.

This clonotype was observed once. The CDR3 sequence: CASSQGEVGYEQYF. For the CDR3, the DNA is TGTGCCAGCAGTCAAGGGGAGGTGGGCTACGAGCAGTACTTC. The chain links TRBV28 to TRBJ2-7; the D gene is possibly TRBD2 (6 bases). CDR3 length: 14 residues. Germline CDR1 is MDHEN and CDR2 is SYDVKM. V dropped 5 bases and J dropped 3 bases, with 14 bases sitting between them.

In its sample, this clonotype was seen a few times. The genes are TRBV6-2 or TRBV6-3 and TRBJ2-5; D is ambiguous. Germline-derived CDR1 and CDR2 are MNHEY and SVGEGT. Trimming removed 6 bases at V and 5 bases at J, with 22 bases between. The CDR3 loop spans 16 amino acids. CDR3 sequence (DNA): TGTGCCAGCAGCGGGTTCGAGACTCTCCCGATGGAGACCCAGTACTTC. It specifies CASSGFETLPMETQYF.

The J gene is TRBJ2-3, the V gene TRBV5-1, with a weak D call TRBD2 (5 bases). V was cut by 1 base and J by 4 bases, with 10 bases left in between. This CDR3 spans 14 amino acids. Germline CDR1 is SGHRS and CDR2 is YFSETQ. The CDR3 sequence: CASSLKASPDTQYF. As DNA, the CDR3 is TGCGCCAGCAGCTTGAAGGCTAGCCCAGATACGCAGTATTTT.

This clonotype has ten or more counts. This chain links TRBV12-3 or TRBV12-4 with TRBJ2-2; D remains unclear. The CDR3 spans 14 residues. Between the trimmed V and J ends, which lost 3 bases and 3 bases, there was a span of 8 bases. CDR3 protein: CASSLGGDTGELFF. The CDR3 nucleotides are TGTGCCAGCAGTTTGGGTGGGGACACCGGGGAGCTGTTTTTT.

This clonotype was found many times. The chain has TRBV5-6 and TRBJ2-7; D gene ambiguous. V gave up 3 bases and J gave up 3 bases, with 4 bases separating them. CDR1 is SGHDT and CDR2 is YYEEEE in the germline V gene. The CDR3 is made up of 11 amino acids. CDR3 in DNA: TGTGCCAGCAGCTCGGACTACGAGCAGTACTTC. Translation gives CASSSDYEQYF. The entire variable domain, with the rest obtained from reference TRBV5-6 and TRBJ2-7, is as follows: DAGVTQSPTHLIKTRGQQVTLRCSPKSGHDTVSWYQQALGQGPQFIFQYYEEEERQRGNFPDRFSGHQFPNYSSELNVNALLLGDSALYLCASSSDYEQYFGPGTRLTVT.

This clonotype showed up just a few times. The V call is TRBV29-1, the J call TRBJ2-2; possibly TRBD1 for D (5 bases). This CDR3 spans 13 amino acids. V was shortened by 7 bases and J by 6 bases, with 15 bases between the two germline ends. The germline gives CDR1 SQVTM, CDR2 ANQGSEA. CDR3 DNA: TGCAGCGCCAGACAGAGAACACCCGGGGAGCTGTTTTTT. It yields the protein CSARQRTPGELFF.

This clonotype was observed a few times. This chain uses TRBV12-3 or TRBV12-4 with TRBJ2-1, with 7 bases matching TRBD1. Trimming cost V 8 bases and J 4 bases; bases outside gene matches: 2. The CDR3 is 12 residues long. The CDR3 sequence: CASGGQYNEQFF. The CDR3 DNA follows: TGTGCCAGCGGGGGACAGTACAATGAGCAGTTCTTC.